This TCR beta chain was documented in a study of T-cell reconstitution after alpha-beta-depleted transplantation in children. This clonotype was counted a few times. The TCRbeta library incorporated unique molecular identifiers. TCRdb fed the PCR reads into MiXCR, producing one record per CDR3 protein. The sample lists around 530,000 distinct CDR3 sequences, 30% to 35% seen once, with roughly 2.5% in the top ten. The germline CDR1 and CDR2 sequences are SGHRS and YFSETQ. The V and J ends lost 4 bases and 5 bases, in that order; junction bases with no gene match: 6. This CDR3 comprises 14 residues. The chain employs TRBV5-1 and TRBJ2-3; 8 bases match TRBD1. The sequenced sample was PBMCs from the stem cell graft donor, obtained from the stem cell graft. The TCR originated in a human donor who donated a stem cell graft to a child with aplastic anemia. Written as DNA, the CDR3 is TGCGCCAGCAGCCTGACAGGGGATAAAGATACGCAGTATTTT. Its protein is CASSLTGDKDTQYF.